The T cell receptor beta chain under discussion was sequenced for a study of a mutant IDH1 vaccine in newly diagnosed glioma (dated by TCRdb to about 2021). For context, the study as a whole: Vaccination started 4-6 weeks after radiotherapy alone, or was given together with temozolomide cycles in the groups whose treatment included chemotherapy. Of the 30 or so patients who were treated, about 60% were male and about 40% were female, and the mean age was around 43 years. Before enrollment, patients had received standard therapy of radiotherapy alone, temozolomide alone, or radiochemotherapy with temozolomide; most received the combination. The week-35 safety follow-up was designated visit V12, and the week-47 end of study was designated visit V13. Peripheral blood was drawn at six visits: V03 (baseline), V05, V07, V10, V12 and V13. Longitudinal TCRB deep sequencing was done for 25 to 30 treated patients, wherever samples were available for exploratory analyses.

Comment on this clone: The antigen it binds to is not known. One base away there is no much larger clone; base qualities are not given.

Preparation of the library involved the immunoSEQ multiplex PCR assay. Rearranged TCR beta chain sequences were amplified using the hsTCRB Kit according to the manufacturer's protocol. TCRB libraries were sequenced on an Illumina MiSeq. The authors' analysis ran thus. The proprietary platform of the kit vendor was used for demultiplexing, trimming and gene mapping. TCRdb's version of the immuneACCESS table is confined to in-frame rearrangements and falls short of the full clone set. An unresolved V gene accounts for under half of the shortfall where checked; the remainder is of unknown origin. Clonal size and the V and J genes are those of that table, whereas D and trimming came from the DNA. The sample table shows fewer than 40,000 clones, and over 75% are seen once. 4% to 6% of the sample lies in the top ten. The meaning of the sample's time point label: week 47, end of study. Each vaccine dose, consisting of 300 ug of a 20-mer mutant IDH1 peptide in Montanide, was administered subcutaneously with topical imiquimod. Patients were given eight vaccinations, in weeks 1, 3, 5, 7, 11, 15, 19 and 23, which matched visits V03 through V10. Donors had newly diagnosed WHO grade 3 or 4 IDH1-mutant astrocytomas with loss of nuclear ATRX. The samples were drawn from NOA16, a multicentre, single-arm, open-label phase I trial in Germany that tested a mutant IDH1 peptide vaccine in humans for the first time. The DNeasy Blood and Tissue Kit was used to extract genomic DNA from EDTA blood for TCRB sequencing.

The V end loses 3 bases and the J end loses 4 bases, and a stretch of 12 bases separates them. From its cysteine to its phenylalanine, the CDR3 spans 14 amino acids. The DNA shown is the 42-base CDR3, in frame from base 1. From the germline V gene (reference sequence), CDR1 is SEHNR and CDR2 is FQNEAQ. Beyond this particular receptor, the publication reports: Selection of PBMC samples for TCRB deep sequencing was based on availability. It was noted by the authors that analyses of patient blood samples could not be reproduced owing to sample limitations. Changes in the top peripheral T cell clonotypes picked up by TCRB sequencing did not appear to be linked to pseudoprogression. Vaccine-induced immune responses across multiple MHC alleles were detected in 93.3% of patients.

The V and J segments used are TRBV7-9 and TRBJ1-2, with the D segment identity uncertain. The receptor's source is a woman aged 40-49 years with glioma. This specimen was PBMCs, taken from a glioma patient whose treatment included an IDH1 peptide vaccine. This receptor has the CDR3 CASSFIRAVYGYTF. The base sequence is TGTGCCAGCAGCTTCATAAGGGCCGTCTATGGCTACACCTTC.